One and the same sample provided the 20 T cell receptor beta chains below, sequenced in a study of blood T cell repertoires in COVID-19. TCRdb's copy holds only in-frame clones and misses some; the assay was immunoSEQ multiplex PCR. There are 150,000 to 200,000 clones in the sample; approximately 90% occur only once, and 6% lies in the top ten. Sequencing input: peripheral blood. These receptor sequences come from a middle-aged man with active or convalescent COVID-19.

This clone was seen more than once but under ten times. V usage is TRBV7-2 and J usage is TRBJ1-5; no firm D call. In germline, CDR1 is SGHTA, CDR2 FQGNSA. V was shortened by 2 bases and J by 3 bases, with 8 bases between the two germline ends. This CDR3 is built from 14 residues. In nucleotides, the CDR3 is TGTGCCAGCAGCTTAAGACAATTCAATCAGCCCCAGCATTTT. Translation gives CASSLRQFNQPQHF.

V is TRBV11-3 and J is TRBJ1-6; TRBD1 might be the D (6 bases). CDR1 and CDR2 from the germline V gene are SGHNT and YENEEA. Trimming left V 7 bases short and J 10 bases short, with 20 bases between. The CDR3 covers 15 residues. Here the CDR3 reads CASTMGAGQRSPLHF. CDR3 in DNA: TGTGCCAGCACCATGGGAGCGGGACAACGATCACCCCTCCACTTT.

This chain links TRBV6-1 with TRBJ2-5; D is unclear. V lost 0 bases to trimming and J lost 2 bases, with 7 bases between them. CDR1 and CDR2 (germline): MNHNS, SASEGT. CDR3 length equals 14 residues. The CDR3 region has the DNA TGTGCCAGCAGTGAAGCGAGGCGTCAAGAGACCCAGTACTTC. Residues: CASSEARRQETQYF.

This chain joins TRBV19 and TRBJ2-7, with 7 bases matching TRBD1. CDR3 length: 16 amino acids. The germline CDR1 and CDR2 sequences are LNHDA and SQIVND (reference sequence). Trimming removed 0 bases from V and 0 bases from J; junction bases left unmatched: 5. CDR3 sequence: CASSIDRRDSSYEQYF. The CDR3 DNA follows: TGTGCCAGTAGTATAGATCGACGGGACAGCTCCTACGAGCAGTACTTC.

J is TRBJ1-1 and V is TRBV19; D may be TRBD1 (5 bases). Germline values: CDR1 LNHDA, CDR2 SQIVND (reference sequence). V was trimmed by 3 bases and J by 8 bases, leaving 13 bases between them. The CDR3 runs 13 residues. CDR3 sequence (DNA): TGTGCCAGTAGTATCCTTGATGGGGCAGAAGCTTTCTTT. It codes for CASSILDGAEAFF.

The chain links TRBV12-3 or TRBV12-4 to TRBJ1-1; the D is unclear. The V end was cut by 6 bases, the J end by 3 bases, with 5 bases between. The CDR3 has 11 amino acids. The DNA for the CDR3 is TGTGCCAGCAGGAGTTACACTGAAGCTTTCTTT. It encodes CASRSYTEAFF.

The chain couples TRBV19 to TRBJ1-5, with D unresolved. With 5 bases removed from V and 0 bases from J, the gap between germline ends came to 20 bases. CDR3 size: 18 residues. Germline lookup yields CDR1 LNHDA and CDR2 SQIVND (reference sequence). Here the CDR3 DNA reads TGTGCCAGTAGTCGAGGATCTGCAGTTCCTAATAGCAATCAGCCCCAGCATTTT. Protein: CASSRGSAVPNSNQPQHF. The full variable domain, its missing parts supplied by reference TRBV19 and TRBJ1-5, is DGGITQSPKYLFRKEGQNVTLSCEQNLNHDAMYWYRQDPGQGLRLIYYSQIVNDFQKGDIAEGYSVSREKKESFPLTVTSAQKNPTAFYLCASSRGSAVPNSNQPQHFGDGTRLSIL.

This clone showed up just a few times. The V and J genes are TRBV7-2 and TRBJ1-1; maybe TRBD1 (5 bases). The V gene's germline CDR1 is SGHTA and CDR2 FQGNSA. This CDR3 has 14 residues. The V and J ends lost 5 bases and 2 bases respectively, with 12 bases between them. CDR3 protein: CASSARQLNTEAFF. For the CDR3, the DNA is TGTGCCAGCAGCGCCCGACAGCTAAACACTGAAGCTTTCTTT.

The CDR3 region has the DNA TGTGCCAGCCGTCGGGGGGCCTCTGGCTACACCTTC. Protein: CASRRGASGYTF. The chain uses TRBV28 and TRBJ1-2; possible D gene TRBD1, 6 bases. The V end was cut by 8 bases, the J end by 7 bases, with 14 bases between. The CDR3 sequence is 12 residues long. Germline CDR1 reads MDHEN; CDR2 reads SYDVKM.

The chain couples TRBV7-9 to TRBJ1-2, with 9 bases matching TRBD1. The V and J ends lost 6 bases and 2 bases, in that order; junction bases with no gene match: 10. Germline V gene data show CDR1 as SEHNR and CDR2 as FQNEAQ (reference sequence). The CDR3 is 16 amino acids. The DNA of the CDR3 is TGTGCCAGCAGGGCCGGGACAGGGATACCGAACTATGGCTACACCTTC. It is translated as CASRAGTGIPNYGYTF.

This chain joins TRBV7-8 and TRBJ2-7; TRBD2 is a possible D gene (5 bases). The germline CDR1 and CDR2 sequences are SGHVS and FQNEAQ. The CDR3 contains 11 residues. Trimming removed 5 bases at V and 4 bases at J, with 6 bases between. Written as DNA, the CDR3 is TGTGCCAGCAGCCCGGGATACGAGCAGTACTTC. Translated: CASSPGYEQYF. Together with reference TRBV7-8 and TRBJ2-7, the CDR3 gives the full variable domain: GAGVSQSPRYKVAKRGQDVALRCDPISGHVSLFWYQQALGQGPEFLTYFQNEAQLDKSGLPSDRFFAERPEGSVSTLKIQRTQQEDSAVYLCASSPGYEQYFGPGTRLTVT.

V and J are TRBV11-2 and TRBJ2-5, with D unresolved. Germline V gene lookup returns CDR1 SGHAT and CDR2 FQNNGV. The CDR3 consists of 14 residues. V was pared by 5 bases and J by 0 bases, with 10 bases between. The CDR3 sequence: CASSPDTNQETQYF. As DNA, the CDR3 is TGTGCCAGCAGCCCCGACACAAACCAAGAGACCCAGTACTTC.

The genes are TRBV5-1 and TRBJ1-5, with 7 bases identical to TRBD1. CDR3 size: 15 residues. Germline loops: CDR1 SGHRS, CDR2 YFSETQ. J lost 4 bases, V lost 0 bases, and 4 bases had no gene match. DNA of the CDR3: TGCGCCAGCAGCTTGGTAGGGACAGCTAATCAGCCCCAGCATTTT. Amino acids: CASSLVGTANQPQHF.

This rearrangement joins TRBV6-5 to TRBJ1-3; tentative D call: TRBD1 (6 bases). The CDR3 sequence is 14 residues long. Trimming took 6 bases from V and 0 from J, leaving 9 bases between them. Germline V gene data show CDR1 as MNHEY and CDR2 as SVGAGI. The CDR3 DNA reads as TGTGCCAGCAGAGGACAGATCTCTGGAAACACCATATATTTT. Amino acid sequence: CASRGQISGNTIYF.

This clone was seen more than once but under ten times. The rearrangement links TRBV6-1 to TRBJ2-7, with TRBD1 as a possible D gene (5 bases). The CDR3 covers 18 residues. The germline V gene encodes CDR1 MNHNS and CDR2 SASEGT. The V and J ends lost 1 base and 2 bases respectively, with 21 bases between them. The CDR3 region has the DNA TGTGCCAGCAGTGAAGTCGGCCGCCGCCAGGGCCCACCCTACGAGCAGTACTTC. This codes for CASSEVGRRQGPPYEQYF.

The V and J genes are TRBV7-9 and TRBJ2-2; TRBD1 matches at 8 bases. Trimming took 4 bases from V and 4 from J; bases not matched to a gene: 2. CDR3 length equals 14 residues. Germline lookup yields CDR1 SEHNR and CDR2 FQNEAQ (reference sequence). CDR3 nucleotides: TGTGCCAGCAGCTACGGACAGGGCACCGGGGAGCTGTTTTTT. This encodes CASSYGQGTGELFF.

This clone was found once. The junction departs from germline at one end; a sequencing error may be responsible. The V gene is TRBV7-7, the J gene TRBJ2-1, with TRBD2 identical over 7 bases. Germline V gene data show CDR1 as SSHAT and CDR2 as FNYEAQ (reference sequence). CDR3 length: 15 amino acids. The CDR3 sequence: CASSLGRAGVNEQFF. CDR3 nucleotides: TGTGCTAGCAGCTTGGGTCGCGCGGGAGTCAATGAGCAGTTCTTC.

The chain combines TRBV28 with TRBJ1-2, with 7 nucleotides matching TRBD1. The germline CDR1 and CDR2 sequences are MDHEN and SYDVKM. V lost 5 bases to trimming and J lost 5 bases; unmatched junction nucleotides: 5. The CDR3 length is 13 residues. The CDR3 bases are TGTGCCAGCAGTCCAGGACAGGTATATGGCTACACCTTC. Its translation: CASSPGQVYGYTF.

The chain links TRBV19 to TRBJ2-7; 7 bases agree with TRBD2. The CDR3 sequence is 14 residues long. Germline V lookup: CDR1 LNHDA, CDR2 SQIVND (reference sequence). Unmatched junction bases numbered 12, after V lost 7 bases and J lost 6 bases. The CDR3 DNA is TGTGCCAGTAACTTCGGGGGGTTGACTTCCGAGCAGTACTTC. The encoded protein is CASNFGGLTSEQYF.

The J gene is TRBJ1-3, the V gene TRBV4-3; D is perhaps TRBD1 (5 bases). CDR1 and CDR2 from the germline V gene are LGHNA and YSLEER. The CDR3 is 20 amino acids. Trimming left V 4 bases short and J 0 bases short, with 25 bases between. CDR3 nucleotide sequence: TGCGCCAGCAGCCCCTCGTGGGGTCGTCCAGGGATATTCTCTGGAAACACCATATATTTT. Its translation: CASSPSWGRPGIFSGNTIYF.